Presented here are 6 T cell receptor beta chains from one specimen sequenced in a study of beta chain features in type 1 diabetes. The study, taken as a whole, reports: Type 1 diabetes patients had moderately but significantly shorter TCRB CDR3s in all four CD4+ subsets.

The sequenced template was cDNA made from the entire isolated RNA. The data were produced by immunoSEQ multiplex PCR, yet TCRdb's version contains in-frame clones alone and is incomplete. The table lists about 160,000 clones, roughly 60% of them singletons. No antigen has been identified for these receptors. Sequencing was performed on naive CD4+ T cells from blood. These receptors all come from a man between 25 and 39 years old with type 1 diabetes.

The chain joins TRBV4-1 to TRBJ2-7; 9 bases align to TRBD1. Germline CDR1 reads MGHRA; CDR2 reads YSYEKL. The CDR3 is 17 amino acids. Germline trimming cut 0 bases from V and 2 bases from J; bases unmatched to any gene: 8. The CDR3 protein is CASSQDYMGQGTYEQYF. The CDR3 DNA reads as TGCGCCAGCAGCCAAGATTATATGGGACAGGGTACCTACGAGCAGTACTTC.

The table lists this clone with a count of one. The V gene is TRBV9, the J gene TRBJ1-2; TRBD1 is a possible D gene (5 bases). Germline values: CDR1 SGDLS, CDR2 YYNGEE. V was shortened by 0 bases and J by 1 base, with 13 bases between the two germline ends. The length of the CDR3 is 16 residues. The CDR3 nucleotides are TGTGCCAGCAGCGTAGAAGGGACGGCAATTAACTATGGCTACACCTTC. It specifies CASSVEGTAINYGYTF.

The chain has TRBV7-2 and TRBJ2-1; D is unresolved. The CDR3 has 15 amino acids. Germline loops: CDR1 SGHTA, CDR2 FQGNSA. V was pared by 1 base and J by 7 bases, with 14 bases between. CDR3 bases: TGTGCCAGCAGCTTAGTTAGGGCAATTCGGAATGAGCAGTTCTTC. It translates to CASSLVRAIRNEQFF.

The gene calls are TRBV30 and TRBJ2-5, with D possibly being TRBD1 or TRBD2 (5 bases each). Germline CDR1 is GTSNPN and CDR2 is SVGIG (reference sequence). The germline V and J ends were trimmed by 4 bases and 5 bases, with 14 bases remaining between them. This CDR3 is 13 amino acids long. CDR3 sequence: CAWTVGGPETQYF. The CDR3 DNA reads TGTGCCTGGACTGTTGGGGGTCCGGAGACCCAGTACTTC.

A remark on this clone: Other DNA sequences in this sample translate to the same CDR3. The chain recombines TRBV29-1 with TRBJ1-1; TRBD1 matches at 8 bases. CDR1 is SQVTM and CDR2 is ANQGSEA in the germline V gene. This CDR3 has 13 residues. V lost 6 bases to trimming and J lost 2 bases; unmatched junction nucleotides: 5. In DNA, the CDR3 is TGCAGCGTCGAGACAGGGGTCAACACTGAAGCTTTCTTT. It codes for CSVETGVNTEAFF.

The CDR3 reads CASSKQGADGYTF. The CDR3 DNA reads as TGTGCCAGCAGTAAACAGGGGGCCGATGGCTACACCTTC. This chain links TRBV25-1 with TRBJ1-2, with TRBD1 matching 9 bases. The V gene's germline CDR1 is MGHDK and CDR2 SYGVNS. V trimming: 5 bases; J trimming: 6 bases; junction bases outside the gene matches: 4. The CDR3 runs to 13 residues.